This T cell receptor beta chain derives from a study of T cell responses to AZD1222 COVID-19 vaccine. Study at large: Pooling was applied to second doses at about 4 or about 12 weeks. Findings of the study overall: Of the AZD1222 recipients, only 5 or 6 were seropositive at baseline. It should be noted that donors were predominantly white British and more often female, and clonal diversity was possibly underestimated.

Measured with immunoSEQ multiplex PCR; TCRdb has only the in-frame clones, and not every one. Of about 140,000 clones in the sample, roughly 90% were seen once. The V end was cut by 2 bases, the J end by 6 bases, with 6 bases between. Per germline, CDR1 SGHTS and CDR2 YDEGEE. The CDR3 is made up of 12 amino acids. Remarks on this clone: Antigen: not known.

The chain combines TRBV5-8 with TRBJ2-4; D gene unclear. The source material was peripheral blood, sampled on day 0 of AZD1222 vaccination. The TCR originated in an adult in good health. The DNA for the CDR3 is TGTGCCAGCAGCTTTCCCAGAAACATTCAGTACTTC. Its translation is CASSFPRNIQYF.